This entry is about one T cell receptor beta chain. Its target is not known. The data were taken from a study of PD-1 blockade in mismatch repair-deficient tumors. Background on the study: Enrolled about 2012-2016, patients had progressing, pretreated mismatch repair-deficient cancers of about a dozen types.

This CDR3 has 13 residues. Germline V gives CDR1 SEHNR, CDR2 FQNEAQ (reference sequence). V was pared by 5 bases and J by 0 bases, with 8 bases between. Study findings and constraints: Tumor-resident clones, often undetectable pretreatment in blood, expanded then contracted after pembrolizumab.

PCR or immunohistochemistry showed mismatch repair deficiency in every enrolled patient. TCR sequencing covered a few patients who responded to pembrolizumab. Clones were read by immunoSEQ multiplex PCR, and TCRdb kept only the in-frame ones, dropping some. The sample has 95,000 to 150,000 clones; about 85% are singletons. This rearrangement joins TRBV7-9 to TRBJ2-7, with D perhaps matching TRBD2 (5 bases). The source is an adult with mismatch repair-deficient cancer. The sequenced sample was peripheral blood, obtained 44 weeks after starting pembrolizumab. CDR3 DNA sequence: TGTGCCAGCAGCGTTGGACTCTCCTACGAGCAGTACTTC. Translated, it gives CASSVGLSYEQYF.